Listed below are T cell receptor beta chains from one sample, sequenced in a study of T-cell reconstitution after alpha-beta-depleted transplantation in children. TCRdb reanalysed the PCR reads using MiXCR and keeps one entry per CDR3 protein. The table has around 450,000 distinct CDR3 sequences, under 20% seen once. Here the sequenced sample was PBMCs, mostly from graft donor cells, taken 360 days after TCRalphabeta/CD19-depleted stem cell transplant. All receptors come from a boy under three years old who had a stem cell transplant for Wiskott-Aldrich syndrome, so the T cells may come from the graft donor. Each CDR3 is given with its conserved first and last residue.

v_gene,CDR3aa
TRBV5-1,CASQEGTTGELFF
TRBV29-1,CSVESGTDTQYF
TRBV20-1,CSASGDTNYGYTF
TRBV6-2/TRBV6-3,CASRTGWEETQYF
TRBV5-5,CASSLAAAQGSPLHF
TRBV7-8,CASSPFGRGRTYEQYF
TRBV12-3/TRBV12-4,CASSFSIIGSGYTF
TRBV10-2,CASSELTGNTQYF
TRBV20-1,CSARHTYEQYF
TRBV4-1,CASSHHAETQYF
TRBV11-1,CASTSGLAGAYSYNEQFF
TRBV9,CASSVEGSGKNIQYF
TRBV28,CASSSPGTPYNEQFF
TRBV12-3/TRBV12-4,CASSPSISNTGELFF
TRBV4-3,CASSQDANRAGELFF
TRBV12-3/TRBV12-4,CASSTQLSGGSYEQYF
TRBV15,CATSTDRYYGYTF
TRBV6-1,CASSPGHPYEQYF
TRBV11-1,CASSLYFGRWTGITGELFF
TRBV5-1,CASSQLTGSTEAFF
TRBV5-1,CASSLGTVTGYEQYF
TRBV15,CATSRDYGDRGNEQFF
TRBV7-2,CASSYFPGNEQFF
TRBV5-5,CASSPVTGSETQYF
TRBV4-1,CASSHGALTGNRDEQYF
TRBV7-2,CASSWGSGYNEQFF
TRBV20-1,CSASPPTSWFSYEQYF
TRBV5-1,CASSSGLNRPGHEQYF
TRBV5-1,CASSLVSSGGVTYNEQFF
TRBV12-3/TRBV12-4,CASSLSGTYEQYF
TRBV11-2,CASSLVSVGPSANNEQFF
TRBV24-1,CATSDGWSQTQYF
TRBV6-1,CASSREGRGYQPQHF
TRBV12-3/TRBV12-4,CASSRNGRKGEQYF
TRBV6-5,CASSYFRTGGVETQYF
TRBV12-3/TRBV12-4,CASSLRTSSLDEQYF
TRBV12-3/TRBV12-4,CASSLVVVNEQFF
TRBV6-5,CASSYGGQYDSPLHF
TRBV6-5,CASSYRGRSPYEQYF
TRBV3-1,CASSQVPLAGMNTGELFF
TRBV5-8,CASSLRPGGLGEKLFF
TRBV7-2,CASSLARSLLSIQYF
TRBV11-2,CASSHYGTFYEQFF
TRBV5-1,CASSSTGERETQYF
TRBV7-9,CASARVNQPQHF
TRBV10-3,CAISDNRGDTQYF
TRBV3-1,CASSNLLGAEQFF
TRBV15,CATSRLPGSYEQYF
TRBV12-3/TRBV12-4,CASSQRSGRAEEQYF
TRBV10-3,CAISESTPNNEQFF
TRBV29-1,CSARTSGGATDTQYF
TRBV6-2/TRBV6-3,CASSYSRLVSYEQYF
TRBV5-5,CASRSRAGGSSKETQYF
TRBV20-1,CSARTGTLQETQYF
TRBV12-3/TRBV12-4,CASSSLYRETQYF
TRBV29-1,CSVGPTQGLPYEQYF
TRBV20-1,CSASITDTQYF
TRBV12-3/TRBV12-4,CASSLDRGTQQYF
TRBV7-8,CASSLGGDEQFF